Listed below are T cell receptor beta chains from one sample, sequenced in a study of metastatic and nonmetastatic thyroid tumors. TCRdb re-called the PCR reads via MiXCR. The table shows approximately 34,000 clones, with 16% occurring only once. The specimen sequenced was blood. The source is a female donor with papillary thyroid cancer or a benign thyroid nodule (not recorded which). Some clones in this sample may be carry-over from other donors' samples. Both conserved end residues are part of each CDR3. A D gene is named only where the DNA matches it firmly. Clone size is given for some rows only: seen once, a few or many times, or a class if the clone is expanded.

DNA: TGCAGTGCCCGAAGGCCATCGTCCACGAGGAATGAGCTGTTCTTC; CDR3: CSARRPSSTRNELFF; J: TRBJ2-1; size: NA; length: 15; V: TRBV20-1; D: NA
DNA: TGTGCCAGCAATGGGCTAGCGGGCCCAGAGGTAGATACGCAGTATTTT; CDR3: CASNGLAGPEVDTQYF; J: TRBJ2-3; size: NA; length: 16; V: TRBV2; D: TRBD2
DNA: TGTGCCACCAGTGATGCCCAGGGTCATAGCAATCAGCCCCAGCATTTT; CDR3: CATSDAQGHSNQPQHF; J: TRBJ1-5; size: many; length: 16; V: TRBV24-1; D: NA
DNA: TGTGCCAGCAGCTTATCGGGGACCGGGGAGCTGTTTTTT; CDR3: CASSLSGTGELFF; J: TRBJ2-2; size: many; length: 13; V: TRBV13; D: NA
DNA: TGTGCCAGCACCACGGGGGTGGAAACCGGGGAGCTGTTTTTT; CDR3: CASTTGVETGELFF; J: TRBJ2-2; size: medium-sized; length: 14; V: TRBV6-1; D: NA
DNA: TGCGCCAGCAGCCAGGGACAGGAGATGAACACTGAAGCTTTCTTT; CDR3: CASSQGQEMNTEAFF; J: TRBJ1-1; size: many; length: 15; V: TRBV4-1; D: TRBD1
DNA: TGTGCCAGCAGCTTTGACAGGGGCCATGGCTACACCTTC; CDR3: CASSFDRGHGYTF; J: TRBJ1-2; size: NA; length: 13; V: TRBV5-4; D: TRBD1
DNA: TGTGCCAGTAGTATAGTCGGGACAGGGAACACTGAAGCTTTCTTT; CDR3: CASSIVGTGNTEAFF; J: TRBJ1-1; size: many; length: 15; V: TRBV19; D: TRBD1
DNA: TGCAGTGCATCTAAAGGGGGGGGACACAATGAGCAGTTCTTC; CDR3: CSASKGGGHNEQFF; J: TRBJ2-1; size: many; length: 14; V: TRBV20-1; D: NA
DNA: TGTGCCAGCAGCTTAGGAGTGGGGGCAGGAACTGAAGCTTTCTTT; CDR3: CASSLGVGAGTEAFF; J: TRBJ1-1; size: many; length: 15; V: TRBV7-9; D: NA
DNA: TGTGCCAGCAGCCCGCTACTAGCTGGAATATCGCGAACCTACGAGCAGTACTTC; CDR3: CASSPLLAGISRTYEQYF; J: TRBJ2-7; size: NA; length: 18; V: TRBV3-1; D: NA
DNA: TGCAGTGCTAGAGACCGGGACGCCGGGGAGCTGTTTTTT; CDR3: CSARDRDAGELFF; J: TRBJ2-2; size: NA; length: 13; V: TRBV20-1; D: NA
DNA: TGCGCCAGTTCAACCGGGACAGGGTCCTACGAGCAGTACTTC; CDR3: CASSTGTGSYEQYF; J: TRBJ2-7; size: NA; length: 14; V: TRBV5-1; D: TRBD1
DNA: TGTGCCAGTATGAGCCCTATAGCGGGAGGGCGCGACAATGAGCAGTTCTTC; CDR3: CASMSPIAGGRDNEQFF; J: TRBJ2-1; size: NA; length: 17; V: TRBV2; D: TRBD2
DNA: TGTGCCAGCAGTGTGCCAGACTGCTCTGGAAACACAATATATTTT; CDR3: CASSVPDCSGNTIYF; J: TRBJ1-3; size: few; length: 15; V: TRBV6-1; D: NA
DNA: TGTGCCAGCAGTTTAGCAGGGGACCATAGCAGCTCCTACGAGCAGTACTTC; CDR3: CASSLAGDHSSSYEQYF; J: TRBJ2-7; size: NA; length: 17; V: TRBV28; D: NA
DNA: TGTGCCAGCAGTATACGTGACTCCGGCCCCTACAATGAGCAGTTCTTC; CDR3: CASSIRDSGPYNEQFF; J: TRBJ2-1; size: few; length: 16; V: TRBV6-5; D: NA
DNA: TGTGCCAGCAGCAGACCGAGTCCGACAGGGGTAAGGACTGAAGCTTTATTT; CDR3: CASSRPSPTGVRTEALF; J: TRBJ1-1; size: NA; length: 17; V: TRBV4-2; D: TRBD1